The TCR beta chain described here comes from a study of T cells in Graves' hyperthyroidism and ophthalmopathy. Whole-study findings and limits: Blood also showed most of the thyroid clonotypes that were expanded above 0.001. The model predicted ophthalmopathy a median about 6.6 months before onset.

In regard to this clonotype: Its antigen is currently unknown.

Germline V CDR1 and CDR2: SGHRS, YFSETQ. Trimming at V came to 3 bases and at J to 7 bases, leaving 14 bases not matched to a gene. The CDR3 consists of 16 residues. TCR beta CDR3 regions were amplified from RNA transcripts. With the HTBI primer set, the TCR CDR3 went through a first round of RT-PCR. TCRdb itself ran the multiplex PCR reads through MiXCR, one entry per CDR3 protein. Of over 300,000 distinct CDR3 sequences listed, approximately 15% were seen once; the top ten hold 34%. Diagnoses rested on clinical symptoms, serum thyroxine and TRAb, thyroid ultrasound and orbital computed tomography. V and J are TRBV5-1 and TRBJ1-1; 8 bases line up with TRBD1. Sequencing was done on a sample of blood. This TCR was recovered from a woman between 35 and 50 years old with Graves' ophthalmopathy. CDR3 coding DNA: TGCGCCAGCAGCTCACTACCGGGACAGGAAGGGGGTGAAGCTTTCTTT. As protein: CASSSLPGQEGGEAFF.